A selection of T cell receptor beta chains follows, all from one sample in a study of cytotoxic CD8 clonotypes in ibrutinib-treated CLL. TCRdb keeps only in-frame clones here, not all; method: immunoSEQ multiplex PCR. The sample holds some 85,000 clones; roughly four fifths are singletons and the top ten take about 26%. The sample here was PBMCs, taken after 24 months of ibrutinib treatment. These receptors were obtained from a human donor with chronic lymphocytic leukemia. Each CDR3 is given with its conserved first and last residue. A D gene is named only where the DNA matches it firmly. Size tells how often a clone was seen (once, few, many) or the class of an expanded clone, and some rows leave it out.

J,V,size,D,DNA,CDR3
TRBJ1-2,TRBV20-1,-,-,TGCAGGGGGGGCCCGGGAGGCTACACCTTC,CRGGPGGYTF
TRBJ1-6,TRBV7-8,-,TRBD1,TGTGCCAGCAGCCCAGACAGGGTGAAAAATTCACCCCTCCACTTT,CASSPDRVKNSPLHF
TRBJ2-7,TRBV14,-,-,TGTGCCAGCAGCCACTTCGACAGGAGCTCCTACGAGCAGTACTTC,CASSHFDRSSYEQYF
TRBJ2-7,TRBV28,-,-,TGTGCCAGCAGTCCTACGAGACTATTTATCGAGCAGTACTTC,CASSPTRLFIEQYF
TRBJ1-1,TRBV25-1,-,-,TGTGCCAGCAGTGAATATGTTTCCGGAGAAGCTTTCTTT,CASSEYVSGEAFF
TRBJ1-1,TRBV6-1,-,-,TGTGCCAGCATTGCAACGGCTGTTGACACTGAAGCTTTCTTT,CASIATAVDTEAFF
TRBJ2-3,TRBV7-2,-,-,TGTGCCAGCAGCTTAGCGGATGTAGCACCAGATACGCAGTATTTT,CASSLADVAPDTQYF
TRBJ2-7,TRBV7-6,-,-,TGTGCCAGCAGCCCCAGTAGAGGGTCCCCAGCCGAGCAGTACTTC,CASSPSRGSPAEQYF
TRBJ2-7,TRBV23-1,-,-,TGCGCCAGCAGTCAAGAGCTCTCCTACGAGCAGTACTTC,CASSQELSYEQYF
TRBJ1-5,TRBV19,-,TRBD1,TGTGCCAGTAGTCTACGGACAGGGGGGTTCAATCAGCCCCAGCATTTT,CASSLRTGGFNQPQHF
TRBJ2-5,TRBV6-6,-,-,TGTGCCAGCAGCAAAGACACGATCCAAGAGACCCAGTACTTC,CASSKDTIQETQYF
TRBJ2-7,TRBV7-8,-,-,TGTGCCAGCAGCTTAGAGGGGGTTCGGGGCGAGCAGTACTTC,CASSLEGVRGEQYF
TRBJ2-1,TRBV18,-,-,TGTGCCAGCTCACAAGGAGGTGACCCTCGTGAGCAGTTCTTC,CASSQGGDPREQFF
TRBJ2-7,TRBV6-6,-,-,TGTGCCAGCAGTTCCTCCGGGACGGGTACCTACGAGCAGTACTTC,CASSSSGTGTYEQYF
TRBJ2-6,TRBV7-7,-,-,TGTGCCAGCAGCCCCGGGGGACGGTCCTCTGGGGCCAACGTCCTGACTTTC,CASSPGGRSSGANVLTF
TRBJ2-2,TRBV19,-,-,TGTGCCGCCCGAGAGCGGGCGAACACCGGGGAGCTGTTTTTT,CAARERANTGELFF
TRBJ2-6,TRBV18,-,-,TGTGCCAGCTCATGGGACCGGCGGGGGGCCAACGTCCTGACTTTC,CASSWDRRGANVLTF
TRBJ2-7,TRBV7-8,-,TRBD1,TGTGCTAGTCGACCGGGACAGGGTGTGTACGAGCAGTACTTC,CASRPGQGVYEQYF
TRBJ2-7,TRBV30,-,TRBD2,TGTGCCTGGAGTGTTCGGGCCCCAGCGGGAGCCGAGCAGTACTTC,CAWSVRAPAGAEQYF
TRBJ2-5,TRBV18,-,-,TGTGCCAGCTCACCTGTACGAGAGACCCAGTACTTC,CASSPVRETQYF
TRBJ2-7,TRBV2,-,-,TGTGCCAGCAGTGTTGGGGGGAGGAACTACGAGCAGTACTTC,CASSVGGRNYEQYF
TRBJ1-3,TRBV2,few,-,TGTGCCAGCAGGGAGCAGGTCCATGGAAACACCATATATTTT,CASREQVHGNTIYF
TRBJ2-7,TRBV6-1,-,-,TGTGCCAGCAGCTTTACAAGAGGGAGTGTCAACGAGCAGTACTTC,CASSFTRGSVNEQYF
TRBJ1-1,TRBV9,-,-,TGTGCCAGCAGCGTTGAGCTCCGGGATACTGAAGCTTTCTTT,CASSVELRDTEAFF
TRBJ1-2,TRBV6-1,-,-,TGTGCCAGCAGTGAGAACCCCGGCGTGCCGCTTAACTATGGCTACACCTTC,CASSENPGVPLNYGYTF
TRBJ1-2,TRBV29-1,-,-,TGCAGCGTTGATTCCCCTGGACTGGATTATGGCTACACCTTC,CSVDSPGLDYGYTF
TRBJ2-2,TRBV6-4,-,TRBD1,TGTGCCAGCAGTCGCGACAGGGCTATCACCGGGGAGCTGTTTTTT,CASSRDRAITGELFF
TRBJ2-1,TRBV29-1,-,TRBD1,TGCAGCGCTTACAGGGGGGATGAGCAGTTCTTC,CSAYRGDEQFF
TRBJ2-5,TRBV7-2,few,TRBD2,TGTGCCAGCAGCGAGACTAGCGGGAGCAGGGAGACCCAGTACTTC,CASSETSGSRETQYF
TRBJ1-5,TRBV7-8,-,-,TGTGCCAGCAGCTTAGCCGGGTTTGGTCAGCCCCAGCATTTT,CASSLAGFGQPQHF
TRBJ2-5,TRBV2,few,-,TGTGCCAGCAAAGGGAATTTCCTTGGGAACCAAGAGACCCAGTACTTC,CASKGNFLGNQETQYF
TRBJ1-5,TRBV28,-,TRBD1,TGTGCCAGCAGTCTTCCGACAGGGAATCAGCCCCAGCATTTT,CASSLPTGNQPQHF
TRBJ1-2,TRBV6-6,-,-,TGTGCCAGCAGTTACGGGGGCGACTATGGCTACACCTTC,CASSYGGDYGYTF
TRBJ1-2,TRBV4-1,few,TRBD1,TGCGCCAGCAGCCAAGATCCCGGACAGGGGATGCGGTACACCTTC,CASSQDPGQGMRYTF
TRBJ2-5,TRBV7-9,-,-,TGTGCCAGCAGCTTAGGGTCCTTTGGGTCGTCGGGTGGTCAAGAGACCCAGTACTTC,CASSLGSFGSSGGQETQYF
TRBJ1-2,TRBV18,few,-,TGTGCCAGCTCACCAAAAGCGGCAGGGTCAAACTATGGCTACACCTTC,CASSPKAAGSNYGYTF
TRBJ1-1,TRBV28,-,TRBD1,TGTGCCAGCAGAAAACAGGGGGCCACTGAAGCTTTCTTT,CASRKQGATEAFF
TRBJ1-1,TRBV6-6,-,TRBD1,TGTGCCAGCATTAGACAGGGTACGGCTTTCTTT,CASIRQGTAFF
TRBJ1-2,TRBV6-5,-,-,TGTGCCAGCAGTTACGAACCCCAGGATCCGGGCTATGGCTACACCTTC,CASSYEPQDPGYGYTF
TRBJ1-2,TRBV11-2,-,-,TGTGCCAGCAGCTTAGTTGTGGGAAGTCACGGCTACACCTTC,CASSLVVGSHGYTF
TRBJ1-2,TRBV15,once,TRBD1,TGTGCCACCAGCACGACCCACAGGGGGGGAGACTATGGCTACACCTTC,CATSTTHRGGDYGYTF
TRBJ2-6,TRBV28,-,-,TGTGCCAGCAGACAAGGCTCTGGGGCCAACGTCCTGACTTTC,CASRQGSGANVLTF
TRBJ2-5,TRBV5-8,-,TRBD1,TGTGCCAGCAACTTGGGACAGGTACAGACCCAGTACTTC,CASNLGQVQTQYF
TRBJ2-3,TRBV7-9,-,TRBD2,TGTGCCAGCAGCTTAGGTCAAACGGCGGGAGGGCCAAGGACGCAGTATTTT,CASSLGQTAGGPRTQYF
TRBJ2-4,TRBV9,-,-,TGTGCCAGCAGCCCCCAAACCAAAAACATTCAGTACTTC,CASSPQTKNIQYF
TRBJ2-6,TRBV7-8,-,-,TGTGCCAGCAGCTTAGAGGGGGTTGCTGGGGCCAACGTCCTGACTTTC,CASSLEGVAGANVLTF
TRBJ2-1,TRBV19,-,-,TGTGCCAGTAGTATAAGTGGGAGGTTATCCAATGAGCAGTTCTTC,CASSISGRLSNEQFF
TRBJ2-1,TRBV7-9,-,TRBD2,TGTGCCAGTCTAAGCGGGAGGGTCTCGGAGCAGTTCTTC,CASLSGRVSEQFF
TRBJ1-5,TRBV19,once,-,TGTGCCAGTAGTATATCGGACAGCAATCAGCCCCAGCATTTT,CASSISDSNQPQHF
TRBJ2-1,TRBV19,-,-,TGTGCCAGTAACATGGAGGGGCAACCATCCTCCTACAATGAGCAGTTCTTC,CASNMEGQPSSYNEQFF
TRBJ1-3,TRBV2,-,-,TGTGCCAGCAGCCGGGAGCCCATCTCTGGAAACACCATATATTTT,CASSREPISGNTIYF
TRBJ1-3,TRBV7-9,-,TRBD1,TGTGCCAGCAGTGGGACAGGGGCCTCTGGAAACACCATATATTTT,CASSGTGASGNTIYF
TRBJ2-7,TRBV4-1,few,TRBD2,TGCGCCAGCAGCCCGCGCGGGAGCTCCTACGAGCAGTACTTC,CASSPRGSSYEQYF
TRBJ1-1,TRBV10-3,-,TRBD1,TGTGCCATCAGCCCACAGGGGATGGACACTGAAGCTTTCTTT,CAISPQGMDTEAFF
TRBJ1-1,TRBV28,-,TRBD1,TGTGCCAGCAGTCCAGGGGGCATCACTGAAGCTTTCTTT,CASSPGGITEAFF